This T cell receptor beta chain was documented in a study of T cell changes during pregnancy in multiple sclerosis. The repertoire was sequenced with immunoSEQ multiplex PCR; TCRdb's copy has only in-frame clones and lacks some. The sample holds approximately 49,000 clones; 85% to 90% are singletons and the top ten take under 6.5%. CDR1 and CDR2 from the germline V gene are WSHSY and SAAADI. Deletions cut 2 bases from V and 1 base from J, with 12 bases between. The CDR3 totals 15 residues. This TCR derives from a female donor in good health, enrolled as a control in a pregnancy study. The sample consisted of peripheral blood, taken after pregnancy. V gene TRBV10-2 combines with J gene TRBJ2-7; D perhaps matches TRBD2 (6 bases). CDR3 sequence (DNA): TGCGCCAGCAGTGAGGTTACTAGCCGTTCCTACGAGCAGTACTTC. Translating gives CASSEVTSRSYEQYF.